These 8 T cell receptor beta chains were all obtained from the same sample, sequenced in a study of T cells in Graves' hyperthyroidism and ophthalmopathy. Amplified TCR beta CDR3 regions came from RNA transcripts. First-round RT-PCR with HTBI primers amplified the TCR CDR3 region. MiXCR was run by TCRdb on the multiplex PCR reads, yielding one entry per CDR3 protein. The table lists hundreds of thousands of distinct CDR3 sequences, about 15% of them singletons. Material: blood. The receptors were gathered from a woman aged 25 to 39 with Graves' hyperthyroidism that later progressed to Graves' ophthalmopathy.

In this sample, this clonotype turned up many times. The chain uses TRBV28 and TRBJ1-1; D uncertain. V lost 3 bases, J lost 5 bases, and 10 bases lay in between. Germline V gives CDR1 MDHEN, CDR2 SYDVKM. The CDR3 extends over 13 amino acids. CDR3 DNA: TGTGCCAGCAGTTTGTCACTCAGAACTGAAGCTTTCTTT. Amino acid sequence: CASSLSLRTEAFF.

J is TRBJ2-1 and V is TRBV11-2; TRBD2 matches 13 bases. J lost 5 bases, V lost 1 base, and 2 bases had no gene match. The CDR3 runs to 16 residues. Germline lookup yields CDR1 SGHAT and CDR2 FQNNGV. The CDR3 here is CASSLGTSGGHNEQFF. The DNA of the CDR3 is TGTGCCAGCAGCTTAGGGACTAGCGGGGGCCACAATGAGCAGTTCTTC. Together with reference TRBV11-2 and TRBJ2-1, the CDR3 gives the full variable domain: EAGVAQSPRYKIIEKRQSVAFWCNPISGHATLYWYQQILGQGPKLLIQFQNNGVVDDSQLPKDRFSAERLKGVDSTLKIQPAKLEDSAVYLCASSLGTSGGHNEQFFGPGTRLTVL.

J is TRBJ2-1 and V is TRBV19; D uncertain. The CDR3 consists of 14 residues. Per germline, CDR1 LNHDA and CDR2 SQIVND (reference sequence). V was clipped by 6 bases and J by 5 bases, with 14 bases between them. CDR3 nucleotides: TGTGCCAGTAGAAGGACCGCTTATAACAATGAGCAGTTCTTC. Translated: CASRRTAYNNEQFF.

This clonotype was counted many times. V usage is TRBV3-1 and J usage is TRBJ2-6; no firm D call. Trimming pared 6 bases from V and 0 bases from J, leaving 12 bases between. The CDR3 covers 16 residues. Germline-derived CDR1 and CDR2 are LGHDT and YNNKEL (reference sequence). In DNA form, the CDR3 reads TGTGCCAGCAGGCCCCCCACAGCCTCTGGGGCCAACGTCCTGACTTTC. It is translated as CASRPPTASGANVLTF.

This clonotype was found many times. The CDR3 spells CASSSGDASQQETQYF. For the CDR3, the DNA is TGTGCCAGCAGTTCAGGGGACGCTTCCCAACAAGAGACCCAGTACTTC. The chain is built from TRBV28 and TRBJ2-5; tentative D call: TRBD1 (6 bases). Trimming left V 4 bases short and J 2 bases short, with 17 bases between. In germline, CDR1 is MDHEN, CDR2 SYDVKM. The CDR3 has 16 amino acids.

This clonotype was detected many times. The chain uses TRBV9 and TRBJ1-2; 7 bases are shared with TRBD1. V lost 0 bases, J lost 4 bases, and 12 bases stayed unmatched. The CDR3 is 17 amino acids. CDR1 is SGDLS, CDR2 YYNGEE, per germline. CDR3 residues: CASSVDSNRGEIYGYTF. The CDR3 coding sequence is TGTGCCAGCAGCGTAGATTCGAACAGGGGCGAAATCTATGGCTACACCTTC.

The table lists this clonotype with a few counts. The chain couples TRBV27 to TRBJ2-1, with 8 bases fitting TRBD1. V shed 7 bases, J shed 3 bases, and the junction held 11 bases outside the gene matches. The CDR3 length is 16 residues. In germline, CDR1 is MNHEY, CDR2 SMNVEV (reference sequence). CDR3 sequence: CASNLGQGFGYNEQFF. For the CDR3, the DNA is TGTGCCAGCAACCTAGGACAGGGATTTGGCTACAATGAGCAGTTCTTC.

V usage is TRBV20-1 and J usage is TRBJ1-1; 7 positions agree with TRBD1. Germline CDR1 is DFQATT and CDR2 is SNEGSKA (reference sequence). The CDR3 spans 16 residues. The V segment lost 6 bases and the J segment 3 bases; nucleotides outside the gene matches: 16. The CDR3 region is CSARKDRVRGDTEAFF. The CDR3 DNA reads as TGCAGTGCCAGGAAAGACAGGGTTAGGGGTGACACTGAAGCTTTCTTT.